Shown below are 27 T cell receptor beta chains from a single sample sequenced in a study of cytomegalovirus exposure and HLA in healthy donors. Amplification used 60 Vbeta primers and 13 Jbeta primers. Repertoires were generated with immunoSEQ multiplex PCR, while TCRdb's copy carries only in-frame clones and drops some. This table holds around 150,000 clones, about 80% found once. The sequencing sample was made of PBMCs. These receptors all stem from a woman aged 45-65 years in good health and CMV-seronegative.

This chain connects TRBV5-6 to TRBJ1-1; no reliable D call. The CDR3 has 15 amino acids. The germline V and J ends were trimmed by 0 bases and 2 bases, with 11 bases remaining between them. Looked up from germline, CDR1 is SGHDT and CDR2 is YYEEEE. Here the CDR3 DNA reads TGTGCCAGCAGCTTGGGTCCGATACTTAACACTGAAGCTTTCTTT. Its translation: CASSLGPILNTEAFF. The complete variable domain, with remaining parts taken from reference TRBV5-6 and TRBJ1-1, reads DAGVTQSPTHLIKTRGQQVTLRCSPKSGHDTVSWYQQALGQGPQFIFQYYEEEERQRGNFPDRFSGHQFPNYSSELNVNALLLGDSALYLCASSLGPILNTEAFFGQGTRLTVV.

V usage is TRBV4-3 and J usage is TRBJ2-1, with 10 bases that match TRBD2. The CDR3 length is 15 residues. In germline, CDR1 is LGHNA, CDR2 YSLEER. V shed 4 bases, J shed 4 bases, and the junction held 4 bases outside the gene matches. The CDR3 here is CASSRGLADYNEQFF. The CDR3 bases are TGCGCCAGCAGCCGAGGACTAGCGGATTACAATGAGCAGTTCTTC.

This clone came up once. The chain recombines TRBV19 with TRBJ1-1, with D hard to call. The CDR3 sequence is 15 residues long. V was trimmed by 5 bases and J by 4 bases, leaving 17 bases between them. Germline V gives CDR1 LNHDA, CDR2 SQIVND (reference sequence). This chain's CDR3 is CASSSLIRVATEAFF. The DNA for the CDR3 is TGTGCCAGTAGTTCCCTTATCCGGGTGGCCACTGAAGCTTTCTTT.

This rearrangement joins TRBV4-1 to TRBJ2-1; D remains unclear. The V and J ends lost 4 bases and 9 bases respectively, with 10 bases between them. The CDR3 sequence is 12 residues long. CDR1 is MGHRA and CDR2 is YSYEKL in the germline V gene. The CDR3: CASSLLSGEQFF. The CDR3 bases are TGCGCCAGCAGCCTATTATCGGGTGAGCAGTTCTTC.

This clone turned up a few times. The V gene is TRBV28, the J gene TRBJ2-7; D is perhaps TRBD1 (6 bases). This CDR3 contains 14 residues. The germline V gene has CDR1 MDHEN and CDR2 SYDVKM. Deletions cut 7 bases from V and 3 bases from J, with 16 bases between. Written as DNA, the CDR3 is TGTGCCAGCAACCCCGGGACATACAACTACGAGCAGTACTTC. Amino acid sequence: CASNPGTYNYEQYF. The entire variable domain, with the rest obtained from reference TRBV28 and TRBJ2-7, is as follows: DVKVTQSSRYLVKRTGEKVFLECVQDMDHENMFWYRQDPGLGLRLIYFSYDVKMKEKGDIPEGYSVSREKKERFSLILESASTNQTSMYLCASNPGTYNYEQYFGPGTRLTVT.

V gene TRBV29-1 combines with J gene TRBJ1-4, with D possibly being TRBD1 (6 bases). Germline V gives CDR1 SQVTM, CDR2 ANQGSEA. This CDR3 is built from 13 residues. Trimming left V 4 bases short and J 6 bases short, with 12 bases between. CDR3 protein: CSVGLHRDEKLFF. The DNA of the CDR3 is TGCAGCGTTGGTCTACACAGGGATGAAAAACTGTTTTTT. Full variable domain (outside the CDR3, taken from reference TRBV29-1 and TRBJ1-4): SAVISQKPSRDICQRGTSLTIQCQVDSQVTMMFWYRQQPGQSLTLIATANQGSEATYESGFVIDKFPISRPNLTFSTLTVSNMSPEDSSIYLCSVGLHRDEKLFFGSGTQLSVL.

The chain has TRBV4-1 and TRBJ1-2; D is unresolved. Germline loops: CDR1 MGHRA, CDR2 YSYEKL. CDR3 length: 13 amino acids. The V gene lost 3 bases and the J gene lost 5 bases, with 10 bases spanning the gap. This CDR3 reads CASSQGGRYGYTF. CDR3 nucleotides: TGCGCCAGCAGCCAGGGCGGGAGGTATGGCTACACCTTC.

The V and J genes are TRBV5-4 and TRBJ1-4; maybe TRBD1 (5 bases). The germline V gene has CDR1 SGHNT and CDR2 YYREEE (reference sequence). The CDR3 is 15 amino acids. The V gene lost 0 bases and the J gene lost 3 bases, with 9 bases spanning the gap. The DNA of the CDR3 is TGTGCCAGCAGCTTGGCAGGGTTCGCTAATGAAAAACTGTTTTTT. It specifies CASSLAGFANEKLFF.

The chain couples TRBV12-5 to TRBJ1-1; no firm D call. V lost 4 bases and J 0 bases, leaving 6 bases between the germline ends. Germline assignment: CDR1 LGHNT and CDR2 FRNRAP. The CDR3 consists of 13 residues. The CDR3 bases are TGTGCTAGTGGTTCCTTAATGAACACTGAAGCTTTCTTT. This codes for CASGSLMNTEAFF.

The CDR3 region has the DNA TGTGCCAGCAGTTACAGCCGGGATCGGTACGAGCAGTACTTC. Translating gives CASSYSRDRYEQYF. V is TRBV6-5 and J is TRBJ2-7, with D possibly TRBD2 on 5 matching bases. V was clipped by 2 bases and J by 4 bases, with 12 bases between them. This CDR3 is built from 14 residues. Per the germline V gene, CDR1 is MNHEY and CDR2 is SVGAGI.

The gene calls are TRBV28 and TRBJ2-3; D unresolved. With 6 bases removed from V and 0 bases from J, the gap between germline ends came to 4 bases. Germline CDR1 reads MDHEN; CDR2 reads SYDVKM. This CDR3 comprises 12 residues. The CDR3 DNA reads TGTGCCAGCAGGGCTAGCACAGATACGCAGTATTTT. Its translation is CASRASTDTQYF.

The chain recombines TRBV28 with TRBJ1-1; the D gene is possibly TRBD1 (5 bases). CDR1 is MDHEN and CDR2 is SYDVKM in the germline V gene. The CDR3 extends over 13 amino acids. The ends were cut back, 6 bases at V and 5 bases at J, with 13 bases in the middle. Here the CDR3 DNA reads TGTGCCAGCAGGCGGCGGGGACCGACTGAAGCTTTCTTT. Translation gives CASRRRGPTEAFF. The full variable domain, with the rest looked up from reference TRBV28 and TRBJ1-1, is DVKVTQSSRYLVKRTGEKVFLECVQDMDHENMFWYRQDPGLGLRLIYFSYDVKMKEKGDIPEGYSVSREKKERFSLILESASTNQTSMYLCASRRRGPTEAFFGQGTRLTVV.

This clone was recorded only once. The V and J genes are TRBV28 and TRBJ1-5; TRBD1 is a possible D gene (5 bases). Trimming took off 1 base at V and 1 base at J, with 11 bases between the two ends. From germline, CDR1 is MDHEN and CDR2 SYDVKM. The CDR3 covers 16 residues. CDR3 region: CASSLSGESSNQPQHF. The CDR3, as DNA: TGTGCCAGCAGTTTATCGGGGGAGTCGAGCAATCAGCCCCAGCATTTT.

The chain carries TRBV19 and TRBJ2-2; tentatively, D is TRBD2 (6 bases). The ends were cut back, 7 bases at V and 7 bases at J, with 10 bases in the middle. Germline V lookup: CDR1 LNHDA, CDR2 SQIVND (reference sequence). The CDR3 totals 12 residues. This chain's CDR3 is CASMRGGGELFF. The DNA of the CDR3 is TGTGCCAGTATGAGGGGAGGCGGGGAGCTGTTTTTT.

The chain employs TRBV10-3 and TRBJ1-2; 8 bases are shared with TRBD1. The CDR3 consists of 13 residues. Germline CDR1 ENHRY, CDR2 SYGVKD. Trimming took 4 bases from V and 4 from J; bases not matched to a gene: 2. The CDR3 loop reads CAISAGTGYGYTF. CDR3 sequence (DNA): TGTGCCATCAGTGCCGGGACAGGCTATGGCTACACCTTC.

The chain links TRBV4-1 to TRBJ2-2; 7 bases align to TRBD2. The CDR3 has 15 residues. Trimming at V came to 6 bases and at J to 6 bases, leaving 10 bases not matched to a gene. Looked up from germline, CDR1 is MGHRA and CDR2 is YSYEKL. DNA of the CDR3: TGCGCCAGCAGTCAACCGGGAGGTATGGCCGGGGAGCTGTTTTTT. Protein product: CASSQPGGMAGELFF.

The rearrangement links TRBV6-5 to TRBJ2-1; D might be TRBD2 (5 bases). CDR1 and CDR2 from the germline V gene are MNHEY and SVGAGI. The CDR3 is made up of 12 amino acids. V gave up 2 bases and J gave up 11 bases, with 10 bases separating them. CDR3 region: CASSYSGRQQFF. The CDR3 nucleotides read TGTGCCAGCAGTTACAGTGGGAGACAGCAGTTCTTC.

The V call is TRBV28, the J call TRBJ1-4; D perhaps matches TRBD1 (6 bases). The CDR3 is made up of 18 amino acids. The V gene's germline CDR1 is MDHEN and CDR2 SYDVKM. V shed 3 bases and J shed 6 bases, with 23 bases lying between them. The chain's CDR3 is CASSFVGTNPPAYEKLFF. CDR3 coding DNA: TGTGCCAGCAGTTTCGTAGGGACAAATCCTCCGGCCTATGAAAAACTGTTTTTT.

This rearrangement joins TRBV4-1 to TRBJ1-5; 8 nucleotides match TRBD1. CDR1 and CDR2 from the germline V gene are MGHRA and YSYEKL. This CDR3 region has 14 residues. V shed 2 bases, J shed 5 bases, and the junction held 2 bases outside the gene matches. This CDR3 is CASSQRTGYQPQHF. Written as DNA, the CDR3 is TGCGCCAGCAGCCAAAGGACAGGGTATCAGCCCCAGCATTTT.

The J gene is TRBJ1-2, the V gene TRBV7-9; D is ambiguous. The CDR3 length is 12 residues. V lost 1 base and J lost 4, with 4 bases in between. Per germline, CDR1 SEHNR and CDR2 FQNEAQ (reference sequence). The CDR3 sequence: CASSLEAYGYTF. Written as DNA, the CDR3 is TGTGCCAGCAGCTTAGAAGCCTATGGCTACACCTTC.

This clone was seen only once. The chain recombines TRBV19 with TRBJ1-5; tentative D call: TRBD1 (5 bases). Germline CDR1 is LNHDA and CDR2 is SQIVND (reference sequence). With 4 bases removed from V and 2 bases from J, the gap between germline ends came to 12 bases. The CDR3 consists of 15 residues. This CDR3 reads CASSRRDWGNQPQHF. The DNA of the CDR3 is TGTGCCAGTAGTAGAAGGGACTGGGGCAATCAGCCCCAGCATTTT.

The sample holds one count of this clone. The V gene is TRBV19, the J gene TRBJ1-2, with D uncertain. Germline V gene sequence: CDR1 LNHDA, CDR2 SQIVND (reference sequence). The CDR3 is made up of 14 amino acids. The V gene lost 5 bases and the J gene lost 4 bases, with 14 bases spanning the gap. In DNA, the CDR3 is TGTGCCAGTAGTGTCGGTCTACAGCCCTATGGCTACACCTTC. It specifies CASSVGLQPYGYTF. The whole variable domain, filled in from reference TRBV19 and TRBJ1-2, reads DGGITQSPKYLFRKEGQNVTLSCEQNLNHDAMYWYRQDPGQGLRLIYYSQIVNDFQKGDIAEGYSVSREKKESFPLTVTSAQKNPTAFYLCASSVGLQPYGYTFGSGTRLTVV.

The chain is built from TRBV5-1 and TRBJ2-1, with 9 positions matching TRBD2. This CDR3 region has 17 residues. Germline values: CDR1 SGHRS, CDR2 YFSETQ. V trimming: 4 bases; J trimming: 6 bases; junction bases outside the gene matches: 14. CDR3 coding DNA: TGCGCCAGCAGCACAAACCCACCCTTAGCGGGAGTCAATGAGCAGTTCTTC. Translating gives CASSTNPPLAGVNEQFF.

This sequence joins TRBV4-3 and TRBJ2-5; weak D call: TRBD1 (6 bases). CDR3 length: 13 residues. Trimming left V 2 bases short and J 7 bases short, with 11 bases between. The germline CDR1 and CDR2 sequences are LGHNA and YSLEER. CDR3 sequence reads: CASSQRDTMTQYF. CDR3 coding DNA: TGCGCCAGCAGCCAAAGGGACACCATGACCCAGTACTTC.

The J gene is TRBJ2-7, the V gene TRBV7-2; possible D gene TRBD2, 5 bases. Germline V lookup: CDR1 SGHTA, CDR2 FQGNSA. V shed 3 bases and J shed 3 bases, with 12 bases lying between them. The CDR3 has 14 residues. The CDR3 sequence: CASSFERTSYEQYF. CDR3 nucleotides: TGTGCCAGCAGCTTTGAGCGGACCAGCTACGAGCAGTACTTC.

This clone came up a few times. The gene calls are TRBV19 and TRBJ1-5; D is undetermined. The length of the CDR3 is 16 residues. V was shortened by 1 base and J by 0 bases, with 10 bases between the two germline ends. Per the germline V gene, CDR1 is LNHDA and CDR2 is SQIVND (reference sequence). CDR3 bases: TGTGCCAGTAGTATAGCCCCATCGAGTAGCAATCAGCCCCAGCATTTT. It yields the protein CASSIAPSSSNQPQHF. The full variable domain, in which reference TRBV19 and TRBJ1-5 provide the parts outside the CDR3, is DGGITQSPKYLFRKEGQNVTLSCEQNLNHDAMYWYRQDPGQGLRLIYYSQIVNDFQKGDIAEGYSVSREKKESFPLTVTSAQKNPTAFYLCASSIAPSSSNQPQHFGDGTRLSIL.

The CDR3 coding sequence is TGTGCCAGCAGCCACAGCGGGCTGCACAATGAGCAGTTCTTC. Translated, it gives CASSHSGLHNEQFF. V is TRBV14 and J is TRBJ2-1; a weak D match, TRBD2 (6 bases). V was trimmed by 3 bases and J by 5 bases, leaving 11 bases between them. From germline, CDR1 is SGHDN and CDR2 FVKESK. CDR3 size: 14 residues.